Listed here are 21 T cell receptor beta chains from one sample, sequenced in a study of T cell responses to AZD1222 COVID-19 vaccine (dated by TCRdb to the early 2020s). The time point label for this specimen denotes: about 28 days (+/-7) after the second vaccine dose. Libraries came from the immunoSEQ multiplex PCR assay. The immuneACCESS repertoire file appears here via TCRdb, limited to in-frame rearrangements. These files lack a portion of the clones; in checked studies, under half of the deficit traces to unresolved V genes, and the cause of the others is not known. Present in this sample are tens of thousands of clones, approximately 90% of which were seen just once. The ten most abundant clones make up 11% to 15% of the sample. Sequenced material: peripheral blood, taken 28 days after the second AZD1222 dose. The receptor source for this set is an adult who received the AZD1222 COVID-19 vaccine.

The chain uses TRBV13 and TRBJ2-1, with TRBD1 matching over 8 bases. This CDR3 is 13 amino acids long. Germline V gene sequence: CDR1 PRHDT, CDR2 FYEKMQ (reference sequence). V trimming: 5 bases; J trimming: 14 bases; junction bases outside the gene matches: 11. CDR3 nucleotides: TGTGCCAGCAGCGCGGGACAGGCCACCTCCGAGTTCTTC. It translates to CASSAGQATSEFF. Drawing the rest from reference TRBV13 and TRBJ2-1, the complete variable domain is AAGVIQSPRHLIKEKRETATLKCYPIPRHDTVYWYQQGPGQDPQFLISFYEKMQSDKGSIPDRFSAQQFSDYHSELNMSSLELGDSALYFCASSAGQATSEFFGPGTRLTVL.

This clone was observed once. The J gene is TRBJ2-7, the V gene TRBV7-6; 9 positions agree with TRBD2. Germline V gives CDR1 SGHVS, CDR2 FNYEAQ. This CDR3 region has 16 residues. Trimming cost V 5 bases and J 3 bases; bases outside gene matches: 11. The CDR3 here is CASSRGEWRGGYEQYF. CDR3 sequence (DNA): TGTGCCAGCAGCAGAGGGGAGTGGCGGGGGGGCTACGAGCAGTACTTC. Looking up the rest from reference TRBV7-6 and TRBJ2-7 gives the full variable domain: GAGVSQSPRYKVTKRGQDVALRCDPISGHVSLYWYRQALGQGPEFLTYFNYEAQQDKSGLPNDRFSAERPEGSISTLTIQRTEQRDSAMYRCASSRGEWRGGYEQYFGPGTRLTVT.

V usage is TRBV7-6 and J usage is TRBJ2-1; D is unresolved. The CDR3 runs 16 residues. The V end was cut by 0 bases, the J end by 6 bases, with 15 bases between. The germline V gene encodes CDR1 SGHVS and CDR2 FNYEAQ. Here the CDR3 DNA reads TGTGCCAGCAGCTTAGCAGAGAGAGGTTCCGGCAATGAGCAGTTCTTC. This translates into CASSLAERGSGNEQFF.

The CDR3 nucleotides are TGTGCCAGCAGCTTAGATCGAAGGGGACCCAAGAACACTGAAGCTTTCTTT. This translates into CASSLDRRGPKNTEAFF. V is TRBV11-3 and J is TRBJ1-1; D may be TRBD1 (5 bases). Germline values: CDR1 SGHNT, CDR2 YENEEA. With 0 bases removed from V and 1 base from J, the gap between germline ends came to 15 bases. CDR3 length: 17 amino acids.

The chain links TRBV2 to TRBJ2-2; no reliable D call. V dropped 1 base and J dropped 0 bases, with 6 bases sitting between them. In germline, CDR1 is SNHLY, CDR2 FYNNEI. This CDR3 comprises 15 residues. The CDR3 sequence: CASSEVDANTGELFF. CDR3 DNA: TGTGCCAGCAGTGAAGTGGACGCGAACACCGGGGAGCTGTTTTTT.

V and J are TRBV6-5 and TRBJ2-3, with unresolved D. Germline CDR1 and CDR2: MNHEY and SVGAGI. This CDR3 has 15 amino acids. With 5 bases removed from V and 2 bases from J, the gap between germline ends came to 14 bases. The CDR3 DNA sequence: TGTGCCAGCAGTAGGACGGGTCTTCCCACAGATACGCAGTATTTT. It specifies CASSRTGLPTDTQYF.

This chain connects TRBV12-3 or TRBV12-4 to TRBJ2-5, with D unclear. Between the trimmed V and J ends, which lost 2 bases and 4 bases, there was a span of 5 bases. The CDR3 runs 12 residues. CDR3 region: CASSLLGETQYF. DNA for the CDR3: TGTGCCAGCAGTTTACTAGGAGAGACCCAGTACTTC.

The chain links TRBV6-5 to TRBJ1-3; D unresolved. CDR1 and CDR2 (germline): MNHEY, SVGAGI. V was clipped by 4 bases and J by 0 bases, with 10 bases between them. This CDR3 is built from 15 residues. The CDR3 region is CASSFLPTSGNTIYF. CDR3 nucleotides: TGTGCCAGCAGTTTCCTCCCTACCTCTGGAAACACCATATATTTT.

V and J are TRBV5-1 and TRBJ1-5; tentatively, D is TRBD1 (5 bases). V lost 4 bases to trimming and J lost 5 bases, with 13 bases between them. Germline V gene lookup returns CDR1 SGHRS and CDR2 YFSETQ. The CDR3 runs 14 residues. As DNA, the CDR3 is TGCGCCAGCAGCCCGGGGACGGTTGATCAGCCCCAGCATTTT. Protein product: CASSPGTVDQPQHF.

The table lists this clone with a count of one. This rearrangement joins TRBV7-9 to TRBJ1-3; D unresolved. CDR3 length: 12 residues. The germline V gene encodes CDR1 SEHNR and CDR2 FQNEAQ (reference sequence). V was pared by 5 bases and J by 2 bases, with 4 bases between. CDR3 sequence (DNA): TGTGCCAGCAGCATTACTGGAAACACCATATATTTT. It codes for CASSITGNTIYF.

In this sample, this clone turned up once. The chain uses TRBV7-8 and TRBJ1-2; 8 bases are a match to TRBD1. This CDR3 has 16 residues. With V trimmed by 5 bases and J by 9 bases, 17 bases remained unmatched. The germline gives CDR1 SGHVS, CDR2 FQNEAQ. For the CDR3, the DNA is TGTGCCAGCAGCCGTGGACAGGGCTCCCCCCCAAGGAGCTACACCTTC. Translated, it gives CASSRGQGSPPRSYTF.

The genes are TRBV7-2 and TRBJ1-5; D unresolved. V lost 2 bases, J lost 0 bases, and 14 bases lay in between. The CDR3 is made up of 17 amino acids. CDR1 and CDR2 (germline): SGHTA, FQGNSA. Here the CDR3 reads CASSLYAPGLSNQPQHF. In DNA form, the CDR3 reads TGTGCCAGCAGCTTATACGCGCCGGGCCTTAGCAATCAGCCCCAGCATTTT.

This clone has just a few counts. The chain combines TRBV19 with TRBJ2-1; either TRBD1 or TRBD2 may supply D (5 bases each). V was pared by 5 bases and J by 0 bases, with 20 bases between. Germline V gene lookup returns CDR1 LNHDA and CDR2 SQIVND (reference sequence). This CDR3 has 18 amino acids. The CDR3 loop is CASSPPGPSTISYNEQFF. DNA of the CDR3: TGTGCCAGTAGTCCCCCGGGACCCTCAACTATCTCCTACAATGAGCAGTTCTTC.

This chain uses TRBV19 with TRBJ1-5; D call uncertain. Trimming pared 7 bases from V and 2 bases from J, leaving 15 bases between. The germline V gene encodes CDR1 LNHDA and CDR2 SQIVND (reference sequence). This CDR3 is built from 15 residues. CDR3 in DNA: TGTGCCAGTACTGGGGTCGAGGCGGGCAATCAGCCCCAGCATTTT. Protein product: CASTGVEAGNQPQHF.

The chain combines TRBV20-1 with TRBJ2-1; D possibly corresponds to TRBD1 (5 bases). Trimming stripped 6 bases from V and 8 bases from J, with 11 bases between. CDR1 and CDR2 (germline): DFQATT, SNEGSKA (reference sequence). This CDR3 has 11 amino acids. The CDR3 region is CSAARGYEQFF. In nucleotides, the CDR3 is TGCAGTGCGGCTAGGGGCTATGAGCAGTTCTTC.

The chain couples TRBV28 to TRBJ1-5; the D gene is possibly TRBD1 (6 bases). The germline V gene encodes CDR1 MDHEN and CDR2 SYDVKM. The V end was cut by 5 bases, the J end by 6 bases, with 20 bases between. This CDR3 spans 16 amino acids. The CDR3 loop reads CASSITGTLRPQPQHF. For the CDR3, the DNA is TGTGCCAGCAGTATAACCGGGACATTACGGCCTCAGCCCCAGCATTTT.

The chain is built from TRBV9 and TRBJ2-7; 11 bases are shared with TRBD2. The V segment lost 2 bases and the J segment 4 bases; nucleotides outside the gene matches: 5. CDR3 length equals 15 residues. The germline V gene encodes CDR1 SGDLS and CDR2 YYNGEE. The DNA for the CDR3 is TGTGCCAGCAGCGTTAGCGGGGGGGCCTGGTACGAGCAGTACTTC. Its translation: CASSVSGGAWYEQYF. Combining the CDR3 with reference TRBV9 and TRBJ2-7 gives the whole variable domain DSGVTQTPKHLITATGQRVTLRCSPRSGDLSVYWYQQSLDQGLQFLIQYYNGEERAKGNILERFSAQQFPDLHSELNLSSLELGDSALYFCASSVSGGAWYEQYFGPGTRLTVT.

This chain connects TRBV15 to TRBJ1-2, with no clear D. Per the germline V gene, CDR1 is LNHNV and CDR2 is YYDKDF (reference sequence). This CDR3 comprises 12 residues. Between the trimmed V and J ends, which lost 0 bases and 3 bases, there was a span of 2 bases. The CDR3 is CATSRDHYGYTF. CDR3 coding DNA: TGTGCCACCAGCAGAGATCACTATGGCTACACCTTC.

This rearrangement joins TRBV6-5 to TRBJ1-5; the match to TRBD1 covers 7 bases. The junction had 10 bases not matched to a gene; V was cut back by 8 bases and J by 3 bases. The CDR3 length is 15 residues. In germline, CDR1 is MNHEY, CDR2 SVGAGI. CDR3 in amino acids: CASLNQGGINQPQHF. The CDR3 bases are TGTGCCAGCCTCAACCAGGGGGGAATCAATCAGCCCCAGCATTTT.

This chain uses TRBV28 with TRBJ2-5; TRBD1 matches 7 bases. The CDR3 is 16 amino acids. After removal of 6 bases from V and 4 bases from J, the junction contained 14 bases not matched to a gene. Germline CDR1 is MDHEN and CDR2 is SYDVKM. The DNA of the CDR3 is TGTGCCAGCAGCGCTACGTCGACAGGGCAGCGAGAGACCCAGTACTTC. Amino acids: CASSATSTGQRETQYF.

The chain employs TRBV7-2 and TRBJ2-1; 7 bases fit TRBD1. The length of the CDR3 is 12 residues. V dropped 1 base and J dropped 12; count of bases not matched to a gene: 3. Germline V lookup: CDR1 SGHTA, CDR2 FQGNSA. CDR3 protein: CASSLEGARQFF. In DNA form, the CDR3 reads TGTGCCAGCAGCTTAGAGGGGGCTAGGCAGTTCTTC.